Listed here is a single T cell receptor (beta chain). Its antigen is not identified. The CDR3 has 17 residues. From germline, CDR1 is KGHSH and CDR2 LQKENI. V gave up 5 bases and J gave up 4 bases, with 20 bases separating them. Sequencing was performed with immunoSEQ multiplex PCR; in TCRdb, only in-frame clones are kept and a portion is missing. In the table there are approximately 27,000 clones, roughly 81% of which are singletons. This sample is drawn from a study of T cell repertoires in ileal Crohn's disease. Study conclusions and caveats: Compared with non-smokers, active smokers at surgery showed more clonal expansions.

The chain couples TRBV18 to TRBJ1-4, with TRBD1 as a possible D gene (5 bases). The sequenced material came from ileal tissue. This sequence originates from an adult with Crohn's disease. CDR3 nucleotide sequence: TGTGCCAGCTCATCGACGAGAAGGGGAGGGGATAATGAAAAACTGTTTTTT. Residues: CASSSTRRGGDNEKLFF.